This T cell receptor (beta chain) was sequenced in a study of type 1 regulatory T cells. On the study more broadly: T-allo10 is an in vitro-generated, Tr1-enriched CD4 T cell product specific for alloantigen.

MiXCR was run by TCRdb on the reads, yielding one entry per CDR3 protein. The sample lists 20,000 to 25,000 distinct CDR3 sequences; around 47% were seen once. Concerning this clonotype: Its antigen is not identified.

This TCR was sampled from a human donor in good health. Sequencing used cultured T cells, either the whole culture or a sorted T cell fraction (not recorded which).

This chain's CDR3 is CASSSSGQETQYF. The CDR3 coding sequence is TGTGCCAGCAGCTCTAGCGGGCAAGAGACCCAGTACTTC. This sequence joins TRBV7-9 and TRBJ2-5; 8 nucleotides agree with TRBD2. Germline CDR1 SEHNR, CDR2 FQNEAQ (reference sequence). The junction had 0 bases not matched to a gene; V was cut back by 4 bases and J by 2 bases. The CDR3 totals 13 residues.